The 29 T cell receptor beta chains reported below all come from one sample, sequenced in a study of blood T cell repertoires in COVID-19. Method: immunoSEQ multiplex PCR; TCRdb's copy keeps in-frame clones and lacks some. Of around 300,000 clones listed, more than 80% are singletons. Material: peripheral blood. The receptors originated from a woman between 45 and 65 years old with COVID-19, enrolled during active disease.

The V call is TRBV6-1, the J call TRBJ2-1; D not resolved. V shed 2 bases and J shed 4 bases, with 9 bases lying between them. The CDR3 spans 14 residues. Germline V CDR1 and CDR2: MNHNS, SASEGT. DNA of the CDR3: TGTGCCAGCAGTGAATTAGTACCATACAATGAGCAGTTCTTC. This encodes CASSELVPYNEQFF.

The chain employs TRBV19 and TRBJ2-1; 11 positions agree with TRBD2. The V and J ends lost 4 bases and 4 bases, in that order; junction bases with no gene match: 18. Germline V gene lookup returns CDR1 LNHDA and CDR2 SQIVND (reference sequence). The CDR3 has 20 amino acids. The CDR3 DNA reads as TGTGCCAGTAGTAGCAGAAGACTAGCGGGAATGTTGGGTGGTTACAATGAGCAGTTCTTC. Its translation is CASSSRRLAGMLGGYNEQFF.

This clone was recorded only once. The chain joins TRBV6-2 or TRBV6-3 to TRBJ1-5; D gene ambiguous. The V gene lost 1 base and the J gene lost 5 bases, with 9 bases spanning the gap. Germline V gives CDR1 MNHEY, CDR2 SVGEGT. The CDR3 is made up of 14 amino acids. CDR3 amino acids: CASSYYSNYQPQHF. The DNA of the CDR3 is TGTGCCAGCAGTTACTATTCAAACTATCAGCCCCAGCATTTT.

This chain connects TRBV24-1 to TRBJ2-1, with D tentatively TRBD2 (6 bases). The germline V and J ends were trimmed by 5 bases and 0 bases, with 13 bases remaining between them. From germline, CDR1 is KGHDR and CDR2 SFDVKD. CDR3 length: 16 amino acids. The CDR3 DNA reads TGTGCCACCAGTGCCCGGGACGGGGGCTCCTACAATGAGCAGTTCTTC. It translates to CATSARDGGSYNEQFF.

The chain is built from TRBV4-3 and TRBJ2-2; TRBD1 agrees at 10 bases. The trim removed 0 bases at V and 0 bases at J, leaving 1 base unmatched. CDR3 length: 17 residues. Germline assignment: CDR1 LGHNA and CDR2 YSLEER. The CDR3, as DNA: TGCGCCAGCAGCCAAGATGGACAGGGGGCGAACACCGGGGAGCTGTTTTTT. Protein sequence: CASSQDGQGANTGELFF.

This chain uses TRBV29-1 with TRBJ2-1, with D perhaps matching TRBD2 (6 bases). CDR1 is SQVTM and CDR2 is ANQGSEA in the germline V gene. Trimming removed 3 bases from V and 9 bases from J, with 12 bases in between. The CDR3 loop spans 12 amino acids. CDR3 sequence reads: CSVEGGAPEQFF. The DNA for the CDR3 is TGCAGCGTTGAGGGCGGGGCCCCTGAGCAGTTCTTC.

This chain links TRBV12-2 with TRBJ2-2; the tabulated D call, TRBD1, remains unverified against the DNA. TRBV12-2 represents a pseudogene. The CDR3 runs to 17 residues. The CDR3 sequence is CASRLSHLSRPPGELFF. As DNA, the CDR3 is TGTGCAAGTCGCTTATCCCACCTAAGCAGGCCGCCCGGGGAGCTGTTTTTT.

This clone was observed a single time. This sequence joins TRBV3-1 (or the pseudogene TRBV3-2) and TRBJ2-4; 8 nucleotides align to TRBD2. The CDR3 runs to 15 residues. Looked up from germline, CDR1 is LGHDT and CDR2 is YNNKEL (reference sequence). V lost 1 base, J lost 9 bases, and 8 bases stayed unmatched. Here the CDR3 reads CASSQVGSGRVIQYF. DNA for the CDR3: TGTGCCAGCAGCCAAGTAGGCAGCGGGAGAGTCATTCAGTACTTC.

The chain uses TRBV7-2 and TRBJ1-2, with 7 bases identical to TRBD1. Unmatched junction bases numbered 4, after V lost 6 bases and J lost 3 bases. CDR3 length: 13 residues. Germline CDR1 is SGHTA and CDR2 is FQGNSA. The CDR3, as DNA: TGTGCCAGCAGATCCGACAGGGACTATGGCTACACCTTC. It is translated as CASRSDRDYGYTF.

This clone came up once. This chain links TRBV5-5 with TRBJ1-5; 7 bases align to TRBD1. CDR3 length: 17 residues. V lost 4 bases, J lost 5 bases, and 15 bases stayed unmatched. CDR1 SGHKS and CDR2 YYEKEE come from the germline V gene (reference sequence). CDR3 nucleotides: TGTGCCAGCAGCCCTTCACCAGGACAGGCCGTCCATCAGCCCCAGCATTTT. Translated, it gives CASSPSPGQAVHQPQHF.

J is TRBJ2-3 and V is TRBV6-5, with TRBD1 matching 9 bases. The V gene's germline CDR1 is MNHEY and CDR2 SVGAGI. This CDR3 comprises 15 residues. V trimming: 6 bases; J trimming: 3 bases; junction bases outside the gene matches: 7. The CDR3 here is CASRGQGFSTDTQYF. The CDR3 DNA is TGTGCCAGCAGGGGACAGGGTTTCTCTACAGATACGCAGTATTTT.

DNA of the CDR3: TGCGCCAGCAGTCAATCTAGGCGGGAGGGCCGAACGGATGAGCAGTTCTTC. This translates into CASSQSRREGRTDEQFF. This rearrangement joins TRBV23-1 to TRBJ2-1; 9 nucleotides align to TRBD2. TRBV23-1 is recorded as an ORF, its role being uncertain. Germline trimming cut 0 bases from V and 8 bases from J; bases unmatched to any gene: 11. The length of the CDR3 is 17 residues.

The chain couples TRBV4-2 to TRBJ2-7, with 12 bases that match TRBD2. Germline V gene lookup returns CDR1 LGHNA and CDR2 YNFKEQ. Trimming cost V 1 base and J 0 bases; bases outside gene matches: 4. The CDR3 totals 17 residues. The CDR3 protein is CASSQVLAGGLSYEQYF. The DNA of the CDR3 is TGTGCCAGCAGCCAAGTTCTAGCGGGAGGGCTCTCCTACGAGCAGTACTTC.

This clone was seen only once. The gene calls are TRBV10-3 and TRBJ2-1; 7 nucleotides line up with TRBD2. Unmatched junction bases numbered 11, after V lost 2 bases and J lost 4 bases. CDR1 is ENHRY, CDR2 SYGVKD, per germline. This CDR3 is 17 amino acids long. The CDR3: CAISETHRVGGYNEQFF. The DNA of the CDR3 is TGTGCCATCAGTGAGACACATCGGGTGGGAGGGTACAATGAGCAGTTCTTC.

The gene calls are TRBV25-1 and TRBJ1-1; 9 bases match TRBD1. The CDR3 has 18 amino acids. The V and J ends lost 2 bases and 5 bases, in that order; junction bases with no gene match: 15. Germline CDR1 MGHDK, CDR2 SYGVNS. This CDR3 reads CASSEAGQGWGRMTEAFF. The CDR3 nucleotides read TGTGCCAGCAGTGAAGCGGGACAGGGTTGGGGTAGAATGACTGAAGCTTTCTTT.

The V and J genes are TRBV9 and TRBJ1-6, with a tentative D call TRBD1 (6 bases). V lost 4 bases and J 9 bases, leaving 20 bases between the germline ends. The CDR3 consists of 16 residues. Germline assignment: CDR1 SGDLS and CDR2 YYNGEE. Here the CDR3 DNA reads TGTGCCAGCAGCACCCAAGGGGGGGGTTCGACTTCACCCCTCCACTTT. Translated, it gives CASSTQGGGSTSPLHF.

Concerning this clone: The same CDR3 is also encoded by other DNA sequences in this sample. This rearrangement joins TRBV18 to TRBJ2-5, with D hard to call. V gave up 1 base and J gave up 5 bases, with 5 bases separating them. The CDR3 spans 12 residues. Germline V gene lookup returns CDR1 KGHSH and CDR2 LQKENI. In nucleotides, the CDR3 is TGTGCCAGCTCACCACTCGGGGAGACCCAGTACTTC. It specifies CASSPLGETQYF.

This clone occurred once. This sequence joins TRBV11-2 and TRBJ2-3, with 8 nucleotides matching TRBD2. The germline gives CDR1 SGHAT, CDR2 FQNNGV. The CDR3 is 15 residues long. After removal of 7 bases from V and 7 bases from J, the junction contained 13 bases not matched to a gene. DNA for the CDR3: TGTGCCAGCAACGGACTAGAGCGGGAGTACTATACGCAGTATTTT. It translates to CASNGLEREYYTQYF.

The chain carries TRBV20-1 and TRBJ2-3, with 10 bases matching TRBD2. The CDR3 is 15 residues long. Trimming took 3 bases from V and 6 from J; bases not matched to a gene: 9. Germline-derived CDR1 and CDR2 are DFQATT and SNEGSKA (reference sequence). For the CDR3, the DNA is TGCAGTGCTAGTCCCAGCGGGAGGGCCGATGATACGCAGTATTTT. This sequence encodes CSASPSGRADDTQYF.

CDR3 in amino acids: CASSLGQGVNEKLFF. CDR3 nucleotides: TGTGCCAGCAGCTTGGGGCAGGGGGTGAATGAAAAACTGTTTTTT. This chain joins TRBV5-8 and TRBJ1-4; 7 positions agree with TRBD1. V shed 0 bases and J 5 bases; nucleotides not matched to a gene: 4. Germline-derived CDR1 and CDR2 are SGHTS and YDEGEE. CDR3 length: 15 residues.

V is TRBV30 and J is TRBJ1-5; the match to TRBD1 covers 7 bases. With 2 bases clipped from V and 4 bases from J, the junction kept 5 bases outside the gene matches. CDR3 length: 14 amino acids. Germline V lookup: CDR1 GTSNPN, CDR2 SVGIG (reference sequence). The CDR3 protein is CAWSRDSRNQPQHF. CDR3 nucleotide sequence: TGTGCCTGGAGTCGGGACAGTCGAAATCAGCCCCAGCATTTT.

This clone has only one observation. The chain joins TRBV28 to TRBJ1-5, with D maybe TRBD1 (5 bases). The germline V gene has CDR1 MDHEN and CDR2 SYDVKM. This CDR3 has 13 amino acids. Trimming shortened V by 2 bases and J by 6 bases, and 8 bases separated the two germline ends. The CDR3 reads CASSLRGTQPQHF. The CDR3 DNA reads as TGTGCCAGCAGTTTAAGGGGAACTCAGCCCCAGCATTTT.

The rearrangement joins TRBV5-8 to TRBJ2-1; D is unclear. Germline V lookup: CDR1 SGHTS, CDR2 YDEGEE. The CDR3 has 15 residues. The germline V and J ends were trimmed by 4 bases and 2 bases, with 13 bases remaining between them. The CDR3 protein is CASSGPADPYNEQFF. For the CDR3, the DNA is TGTGCCAGCAGCGGGCCCGCTGATCCCTACAATGAGCAGTTCTTC.

CDR3 protein: CASNGPRTGSYEQYF. The CDR3 nucleotides read TGTGCCAGCAACGGGCCGAGGACAGGGAGCTACGAGCAGTACTTC. This sequence joins TRBV6-6 and TRBJ2-7, with 8 bases matching TRBD1. CDR1 MNHNY and CDR2 SVGAGI come from the germline V gene (reference sequence). V shed 7 bases, J shed 3 bases, and the junction held 11 bases outside the gene matches. The CDR3 loop spans 15 amino acids.

CDR3 bases: TGTGCCTGGAGTACTCCGCCCGTTAAGCAGTTCTTC. Translation gives CAWSTPPVKQFF. The V gene is TRBV30, the J gene TRBJ2-1; the D is unclear. Germline-derived CDR1 and CDR2 are GTSNPN and SVGIG (reference sequence). Trimming took off 2 bases at V and 11 bases at J, with 13 bases between the two ends. This CDR3 region has 12 residues.

This chain links TRBV9 with TRBJ1-3, with a weak D call TRBD1 (5 bases). Germline CDR1 and CDR2: SGDLS and YYNGEE. V was shortened by 4 bases and J by 1 base, with 18 bases between the two germline ends. The CDR3 is 17 residues long. CDR3 in amino acids: CASSLSNRRGSGNTIYF. The CDR3 DNA is TGTGCCAGCAGCTTATCGAACAGGAGGGGTTCTGGAAACACCATATATTTT. Combining the CDR3 with reference TRBV9 and TRBJ1-3 gives the whole variable domain DSGVTQTPKHLITATGQRVTLRCSPRSGDLSVYWYQQSLDQGLQFLIQYYNGEERAKGNILERFSAQQFPDLHSELNLSSLELGDSALYFCASSLSNRRGSGNTIYFGEGSWLTVV.

The chain links TRBV30 to TRBJ1-2; TRBD1 aligns across 8 bases. Per germline, CDR1 GTSNPN and CDR2 SVGIG (reference sequence). With V trimmed by 1 base and J by 5 bases, 3 bases remained unmatched. The CDR3 extends over 13 amino acids. The CDR3 loop is CAWSGDRGYGYTF. The CDR3 nucleotides read TGTGCCTGGAGTGGAGACAGGGGATATGGCTACACCTTC.

V usage is TRBV4-2 and J usage is TRBJ2-5; 10 bases are a match to TRBD2. CDR3 size: 18 residues. With 0 bases clipped from V and 5 bases from J, the junction kept 12 bases outside the gene matches. Germline V lookup: CDR1 LGHNA, CDR2 YNFKEQ. CDR3 in amino acids: CASSQEGTASGRGETQYF. The CDR3 region has the DNA TGTGCCAGCAGCCAAGAAGGGACGGCTAGCGGGAGAGGTGAGACCCAGTACTTC.

This chain links TRBV2 with TRBJ2-5; TRBD1 aligns across 8 bases. The CDR3 runs to 15 residues. Germline lookup yields CDR1 SNHLY and CDR2 FYNNEI. Trimming cost V 6 bases and J 2 bases; bases outside gene matches: 8. DNA for the CDR3: TGTGCCAGCAGCGGACCGGGACAGGCTCAAGAGACCCAGTACTTC. It yields the protein CASSGPGQAQETQYF.